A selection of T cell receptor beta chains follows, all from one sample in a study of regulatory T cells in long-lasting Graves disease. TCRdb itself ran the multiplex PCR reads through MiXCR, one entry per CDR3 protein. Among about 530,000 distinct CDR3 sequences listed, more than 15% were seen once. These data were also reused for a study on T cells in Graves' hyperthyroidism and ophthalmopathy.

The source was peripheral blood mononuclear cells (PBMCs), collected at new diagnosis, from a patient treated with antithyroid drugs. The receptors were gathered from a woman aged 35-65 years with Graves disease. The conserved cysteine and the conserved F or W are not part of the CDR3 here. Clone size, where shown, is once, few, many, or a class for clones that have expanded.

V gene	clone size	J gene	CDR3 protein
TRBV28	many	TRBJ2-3	ASSLVVAGGRSTDTQY
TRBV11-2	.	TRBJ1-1	ASSLDRRFTEAF
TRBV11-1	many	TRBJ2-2	ALRMNTGELF
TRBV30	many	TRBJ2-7	ASWGSPSYEQY
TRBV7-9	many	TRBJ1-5	ASSSSGGERNQPQH
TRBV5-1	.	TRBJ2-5	ASSKVRFPETQY
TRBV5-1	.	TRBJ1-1	ASSLAGGTALNTEAF
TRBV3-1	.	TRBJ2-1	ASSQDSGGHNEQF
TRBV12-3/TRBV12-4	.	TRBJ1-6	ASSRTGIVDSPLH
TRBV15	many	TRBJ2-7	ATSRAGQEFDEQY
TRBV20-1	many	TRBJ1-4	SADPGTGDEKLF
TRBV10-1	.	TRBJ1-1	ASSESTWDGTEAF
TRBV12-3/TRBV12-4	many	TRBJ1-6	ASRRQYNSPLH
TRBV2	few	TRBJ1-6	ASSPRDLAPNSPLH
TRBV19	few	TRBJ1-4	ASRGRGNAEKLF
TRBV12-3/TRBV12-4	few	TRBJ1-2	ASSFRGRDYGYT
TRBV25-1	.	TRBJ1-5	ASSDVGGGQPQH
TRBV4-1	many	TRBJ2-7	ASSQTPGQSYEQY
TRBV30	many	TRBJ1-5	AWGRDNNQPQH
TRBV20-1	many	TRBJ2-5	SATPPLAGVSQETQY